The 18 T cell receptor beta chains listed next were all sequenced from one sample in a study of human T cells and chemical hapten exposure. TCRdb reprocessed the 5' RACE reads with MiXCR, giving one entry per CDR3 protein. The sample holds over 70,000 distinct CDR3 sequences, about 16% seen once. Total RNA was isolated from whole blood that had not been fractionated. Source of these receptors: a female donor in good health.

The rearrangement uses TRBV12-5 and TRBJ2-7, with D possibly matching TRBD1 (5 bases). Trimming stripped 3 bases from V and 7 bases from J, with 37 bases between. The CDR3 runs 21 residues. The germline V gene encodes CDR1 LGHNT and CDR2 FRNRAP. CDR3 protein: CASGFTYGPSGAETASEEQYF. CDR3 nucleotide sequence: TGTGCTAGTGGTTTTACCTATGGTCCATCAGGAGCAGAGACAGCTTCGGAGGAGCAGTACTTC.

This clonotype occurred a few times. V usage is TRBV29-1 and J usage is TRBJ2-5; the D gene is possibly TRBD1 (8 bases). Trimming removed 5 bases from V and 2 bases from J, with 18 bases in between. Germline assignment: CDR1 SQVTM and CDR2 ANQGSEA. There are 15 residues in the CDR3. This chain's CDR3 is CSVKPNRGGQETQYF. The DNA for the CDR3 is TGCAGCGTTAAACCAAACAGGGGGGGTCAAGAGACCCAGTACTTC.

J is TRBJ1-4 and V is TRBV6-1, with 9 bases that match TRBD1. V was clipped by 7 bases and J by 8 bases; unmatched bases: 5. Germline lookup yields CDR1 MNHNS and CDR2 SASEGT. CDR3 length: 13 residues. The DNA of the CDR3 is TGTGCCAGCAATACAGGGGGCTGGGAAAAACTGTTTTTT. It yields the protein CASNTGGWEKLFF.

This clonotype turned up a few times. The rearrangement links TRBV6-1 to TRBJ2-1; TRBD1 aligns across 8 bases. Germline V gene lookup returns CDR1 MNHNS and CDR2 SASEGT. Germline trimming cut 6 bases from V and 0 bases from J; bases unmatched to any gene: 4. The CDR3 is 15 amino acids. The CDR3: CASRGTGRSYNEQFF. CDR3 nucleotide sequence: TGTGCCAGCAGGGGGACAGGTCGCTCCTACAATGAGCAGTTCTTC.

The V and J genes are TRBV20-1 and TRBJ2-7; TRBD2 matches at 8 bases. V shed 5 bases, J shed 5 bases, and the junction held 14 bases outside the gene matches. There are 15 residues in the CDR3. Germline V CDR1 and CDR2: DFQATT, SNEGSKA (reference sequence). CDR3 DNA sequence: TGCAGTGCTCAGCCTCCGGGACTAGGTCAACACGAGCAGTACTTC. Its protein is CSAQPPGLGQHEQYF.

This clonotype was seen once. The DNA for the CDR3 is TGTGCCAGCAGTTACGACACCAGCTCTGGAAACACCATATATTTT. Its protein is CASSYDTSSGNTIYF. The J gene is TRBJ1-3, the V gene TRBV6-6; unclear D gene. CDR3 length equals 15 residues. The V end was cut by 2 bases, the J end by 0 bases, with 8 bases between. Germline V gene sequence: CDR1 MNHNY, CDR2 SVGAGI (reference sequence).

Only a few counts were recorded for this clonotype. The chain combines TRBV5-5 with TRBJ2-5; TRBD1 agrees at 11 bases. After removal of 4 bases from V and 4 bases from J, the junction contained 6 bases not matched to a gene. The CDR3 consists of 15 residues. Germline CDR1 is SGHKS and CDR2 is YYEKEE (reference sequence). CDR3 region: CASSRDRGDRETQYF. The CDR3 bases are TGTGCCAGCAGCAGGGACAGGGGGGATCGAGAGACCCAGTACTTC.

The rearrangement links TRBV20-1 to TRBJ2-3, with 10 positions matching TRBD2. Looked up from germline, CDR1 is DFQATT and CDR2 is SNEGSKA (reference sequence). Losses at the gene ends were 6 bases for V and 5 bases for J; bases not matched to a gene: 5. This CDR3 region has 13 residues. The CDR3 spells CSAHGLAEDTQYF. The CDR3 DNA sequence: TGCAGTGCGCATGGACTAGCGGAAGATACGCAGTATTTT.

The genes are TRBV5-1 and TRBJ2-4; 7 bases match TRBD1. V shed 4 bases and J 3 bases; nucleotides not matched to a gene: 7. CDR1 and CDR2 (germline): SGHRS, YFSETQ. This CDR3 has 15 amino acids. The CDR3 DNA follows: TGCGCCAGCAGCGGTGATACAGGGGTCAAAAACATTCAGTACTTC. This encodes CASSGDTGVKNIQYF.

This chain connects TRBV5-1 to TRBJ2-7, with TRBD1 as a possible D gene (6 bases). This CDR3 contains 16 residues. Germline V gene lookup returns CDR1 SGHRS and CDR2 YFSETQ. Trimming left V 4 bases short and J 5 bases short, with 22 bases between. The CDR3 sequence: CASSGGLQGQADEQYF. CDR3 nucleotide sequence: TGCGCCAGCAGCGGGGGCCTACAGGGTCAGGCGGACGAGCAGTACTTC.

The chain joins TRBV28 to TRBJ2-3, with 9 positions matching TRBD1. V was clipped by 7 bases and J by 7 bases; unmatched bases: 12. Germline CDR1 is MDHEN and CDR2 is SYDVKM. The CDR3 loop spans 15 amino acids. The CDR3 spells CASMGRTGESYTQYF. CDR3 sequence (DNA): TGTGCCAGCATGGGCCGGACAGGGGAATCGTATACGCAGTATTTT.

This clonotype was seen only a few times. The chain joins TRBV6-6 to TRBJ2-7; tentative D call: TRBD1 (6 bases). This CDR3 is 14 amino acids long. Trimming took off 6 bases at V and 6 bases at J, with 18 bases between the two ends. The germline CDR1 and CDR2 sequences are MNHNY and SVGAGI (reference sequence). CDR3 coding DNA: TGTGCCAGCAGAGCTTACAGGGATGAGGGCGAGCAGTACTTC. Translation: CASRAYRDEGEQYF.

This clonotype was observed a handful of times. The rearrangement joins TRBV5-6 to TRBJ2-5, with D maybe TRBD2 (6 bases). Germline values: CDR1 SGHDT, CDR2 YYEEEE. V gave up 3 bases and J gave up 5 bases, with 14 bases separating them. This CDR3 spans 14 amino acids. The CDR3 nucleotides are TGTGCCAGCAGCTCCGGGACTCCCATGGAGACCCAGTACTTC. This sequence encodes CASSSGTPMETQYF.

The rearrangement joins TRBV7-2 to TRBJ2-5, with D unresolved. The CDR3 spans 15 residues. CDR1 and CDR2 from the germline V gene are SGHTA and FQGNSA. V lost 3 bases, J lost 5 bases, and 16 bases lay in between. This chain's CDR3 is CASSLGSSLQETQYF. The CDR3, as DNA: TGTGCCAGCAGCTTGGGTAGCTCCCTTCAGGAGACCCAGTACTTC.

This clonotype was seen ten or more times. The chain joins TRBV9 to TRBJ2-2; D call uncertain. Germline CDR1 reads SGDLS; CDR2 reads YYNGEE. This CDR3 contains 13 residues. Trimming took off 2 bases at V and 1 base at J, with 3 bases between the two ends. The CDR3 is CASSVKNTGELFF. CDR3 coding DNA: TGTGCCAGCAGCGTTAAGAACACCGGGGAGCTGTTTTTT.

This clonotype was recorded a few times. V and J are TRBV6-5 and TRBJ1-1; D unresolved. Germline V CDR1 and CDR2: MNHEY, SVGAGI. The CDR3 sequence is 13 residues long. V was cut by 3 bases and J by 1 base, with 6 bases left in between. CDR3 coding DNA: TGTGCCAGCAGTTATGCGGGGAACACTGAAGCTTTCTTT. It yields the protein CASSYAGNTEAFF.

V is TRBV2 and J is TRBJ1-2, with 7 bases that match TRBD1. The J segment lost 5 bases and the V segment lost 7 bases, leaving 10 bases of the junction unmatched. This CDR3 is built from 14 residues. CDR1 is SNHLY and CDR2 is FYNNEI in the germline V gene. The CDR3 DNA reads as TGTGCCAGCACCAGGGAGGGGGCAGGTTATGGCTACACCTTC. This translates into CASTREGAGYGYTF.

This clonotype turned up a few times. The rearrangement links TRBV19 to TRBJ1-2, with 7 bases that match TRBD1. Per germline, CDR1 LNHDA and CDR2 SQIVND (reference sequence). With 9 bases clipped from V and 3 bases from J, the junction kept 7 bases outside the gene matches. CDR3 length: 13 residues. The DNA of the CDR3 is TGTGCCAGCCGACAGGGTCCCGACTATGGCTACACCTTC. This translates into CASRQGPDYGYTF.